These T cell receptor beta chains were read from a single sample in a study of identical twins. TCRdb used MiXCR to reprocess the 5' RACE reads, holding one entry per CDR3 protein. The data show 400,000 to 500,000 distinct CDR3 sequences, roughly 13% seen once. These sequences were also reported in another study, on yellow fever vaccine responses in identical twins.

What was sequenced was CD4+ T cells sorted from blood. Source of these receptors: a woman aged 18-29 years in good health. CDR3s include the opening cysteine and the closing phenylalanine or tryptophan.

J: TRBJ1-4
V: TRBV27
CDR3: CASKQTLAREKLFF

J: TRBJ2-3
V: TRBV20-1
CDR3: CSASTSGRKLGTDTQYF

J: TRBJ2-7
V: TRBV4-3
CDR3: CASSQEQDLVEQYF

J: TRBJ1-2
V: TRBV20-1
CDR3: CSAIRSNYGYTF

J: TRBJ1-1
V: TRBV12-5
CDR3: CASGLDLGTGMNTEAFF

J: TRBJ2-3
V: TRBV6-1
CDR3: CASESGSPSTQYF

J: TRBJ2-3
V: TRBV9
CDR3: CASSTGTSDMDTQYF

J: TRBJ2-7
V: TRBV6-1
CDR3: CASSEAPGREQYF

J: TRBJ2-7
V: TRBV20-1
CDR3: CSASGLDRGVYEQYF

J: TRBJ2-7
V: TRBV12-3/TRBV12-4
CDR3: CASSLEIGTGGGEQYF

J: TRBJ2-5
V: TRBV2
CDR3: CASRSQGGRQETQYF

J: TRBJ1-2
V: TRBV20-1
CDR3: CSATQQQGYPGGYTF

J: TRBJ2-5
V: TRBV20-1
CDR3: CSARAGVLGKTQYF

J: TRBJ2-3
V: TRBV6-1
CDR3: CATRDRDTDTQYF

J: TRBJ2-3
V: TRBV7-2
CDR3: CASSLGAGGGTDTQYF

J: TRBJ2-1
V: TRBV6-1
CDR3: CASSRLAGSYEQFF

J: TRBJ2-7
V: TRBV7-6
CDR3: CASSFLAAGEQYF

J: TRBJ2-1
V: TRBV19
CDR3: CASSIIAGGSSVQFF

J: TRBJ1-4
V: TRBV25-1
CDR3: CASSQSRTGKTNEKLFF

J: TRBJ1-1
V: TRBV3-1
CDR3: CASSGSMRASTEAFF

J: TRBJ1-5
V: TRBV2
CDR3: CASSADQTSNQPQHF

J: TRBJ2-3
V: TRBV11-2
CDR3: CASSPTTTPRTQYF